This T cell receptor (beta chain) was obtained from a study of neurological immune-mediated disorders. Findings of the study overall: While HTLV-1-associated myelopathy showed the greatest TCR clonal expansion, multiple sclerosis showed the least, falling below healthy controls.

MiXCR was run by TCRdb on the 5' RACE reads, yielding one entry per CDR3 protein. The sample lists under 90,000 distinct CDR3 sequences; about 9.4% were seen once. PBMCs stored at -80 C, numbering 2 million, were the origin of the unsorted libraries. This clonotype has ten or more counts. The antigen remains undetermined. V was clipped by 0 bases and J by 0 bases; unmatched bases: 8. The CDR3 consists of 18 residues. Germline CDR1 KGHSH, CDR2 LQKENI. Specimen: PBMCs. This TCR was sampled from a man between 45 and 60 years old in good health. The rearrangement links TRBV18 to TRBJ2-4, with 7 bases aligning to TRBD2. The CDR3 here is CASSPPVLAGTAKNIQYF. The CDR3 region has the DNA TGTGCCAGCTCACCACCGGTATTAGCGGGCACAGCCAAAAACATTCAGTACTTC.